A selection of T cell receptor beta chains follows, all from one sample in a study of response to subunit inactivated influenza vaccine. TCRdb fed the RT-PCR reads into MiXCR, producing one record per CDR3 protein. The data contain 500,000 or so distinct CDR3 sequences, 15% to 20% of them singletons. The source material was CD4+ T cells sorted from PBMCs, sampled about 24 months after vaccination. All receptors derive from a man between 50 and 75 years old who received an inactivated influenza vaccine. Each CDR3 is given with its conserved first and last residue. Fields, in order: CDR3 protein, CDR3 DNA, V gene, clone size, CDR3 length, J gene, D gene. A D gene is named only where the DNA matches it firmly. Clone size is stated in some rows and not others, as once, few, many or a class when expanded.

cdr3_aa: CASSSTYNEQFF
cdr3_nt: TGTGCCAGCAGTTCAACCTACAATGAGCAGTTCTTC
v_call: TRBV12-3/TRBV12-4
clone_size: few
cdr3_length: 12
j_call: TRBJ2-1
d_call: -

cdr3_aa: CASSLDSPRLDEQFF
cdr3_nt: TGCGCCAGCAGCTTGGATTCGCCCCGCCTTGATGAGCAGTTCTTC
v_call: TRBV5-1
clone_size: few
cdr3_length: 15
j_call: TRBJ2-1
d_call: -

cdr3_aa: CASSQELGRKQFF
cdr3_nt: TGTGCCAGCAGCCAAGAATTGGGTAGAAAGCAGTTCTTC
v_call: TRBV4-2
clone_size: -
cdr3_length: 13
j_call: TRBJ2-1
d_call: -

cdr3_aa: CATSRGSSTDTQYF
cdr3_nt: TGTGCCACCAGCAGAGGGTCTAGCACAGATACGCAGTATTTT
v_call: TRBV15
clone_size: -
cdr3_length: 14
j_call: TRBJ2-3
d_call: -

cdr3_aa: CAWSKTGDNQPQHF
cdr3_nt: TGTGCCTGGAGCAAGACAGGGGACAATCAGCCCCAGCATTTT
v_call: TRBV30
clone_size: many
cdr3_length: 14
j_call: TRBJ1-5
d_call: TRBD1

cdr3_aa: CSAATGFPEAFF
cdr3_nt: TGCAGTGCTGCTACAGGGTTTCCTGAAGCTTTCTTT
v_call: TRBV20-1
clone_size: -
cdr3_length: 12
j_call: TRBJ1-1
d_call: -

cdr3_aa: CASSLGPRIPYNEQFF
cdr3_nt: TGTGCCAGCAGCTTAGGGCCGCGGATCCCCTACAATGAGCAGTTCTTC
v_call: TRBV7-6
clone_size: -
cdr3_length: 16
j_call: TRBJ2-1
d_call: -

cdr3_aa: CSARGTSGGDEQYF
cdr3_nt: TGCAGTGCTAGAGGAACTAGCGGGGGCGACGAGCAGTACTTC
v_call: TRBV20-1
clone_size: -
cdr3_length: 14
j_call: TRBJ2-7
d_call: TRBD2

cdr3_aa: CASSEALGAVPETQYF
cdr3_nt: TGTGCCAGCAGTGAAGCGCTGGGGGCGGTTCCAGAGACCCAGTACTTC
v_call: TRBV2
clone_size: -
cdr3_length: 16
j_call: TRBJ2-5
d_call: -

cdr3_aa: CASRPRAGGADTQYF
cdr3_nt: TGTGCCAGCAGGCCAAGAGCGGGAGGAGCAGATACGCAGTATTTT
v_call: TRBV4-2
clone_size: few
cdr3_length: 15
j_call: TRBJ2-3
d_call: TRBD2

cdr3_aa: CASSDAGINSPLHF
cdr3_nt: TGTGCCAGCAGTGACGCTGGGATCAATTCACCCCTCCACTTT
v_call: TRBV25-1
clone_size: many
cdr3_length: 14
j_call: TRBJ1-6
d_call: -

cdr3_aa: CASSPAWDPAALFF
cdr3_nt: TGCGCCAGCAGCCCCGCGTGGGACCCCGCGGCGCTGTTTTTT
v_call: TRBV4-1
clone_size: few
cdr3_length: 14
j_call: TRBJ2-2
d_call: -

cdr3_aa: CASSPTLGGNYGYTF
cdr3_nt: TGTGCCAGCAGTCCTACCCTCGGGGGTAACTATGGCTACACCTTC
v_call: TRBV12-3/TRBV12-4
clone_size: many
cdr3_length: 15
j_call: TRBJ1-2
d_call: -

cdr3_aa: CASSLVATMNTGELFF
cdr3_nt: TGTGCCAGCAGCTTAGTAGCGACCATGAACACCGGGGAGCTGTTTTTT
v_call: TRBV13
clone_size: -
cdr3_length: 16
j_call: TRBJ2-2
d_call: -

cdr3_aa: CSVGTGGTGDQPQHF
cdr3_nt: TGCAGCGTTGGGACAGGGGGAACGGGCGATCAGCCCCAGCATTTT
v_call: TRBV29-1
clone_size: few
cdr3_length: 15
j_call: TRBJ1-5
d_call: TRBD1

cdr3_aa: CATSRDRGRGSTEAFF
cdr3_nt: TGTGCCACCAGCAGAGATAGGGGCAGGGGGAGCACTGAAGCTTTCTTT
v_call: TRBV15
clone_size: -
cdr3_length: 16
j_call: TRBJ1-1
d_call: TRBD1

cdr3_aa: CASSVLSFQTGELFF
cdr3_nt: TGTGCCAGCAGCGTACTCTCTTTCCAGACCGGGGAGCTGTTTTTT
v_call: TRBV9
clone_size: -
cdr3_length: 15
j_call: TRBJ2-2
d_call: -

cdr3_aa: CASSQEGSGANVLTF
cdr3_nt: TGTGCCAGCAGCCAAGAGGGTTCTGGGGCCAACGTCCTGACTTTC
v_call: TRBV4-2
clone_size: many
cdr3_length: 15
j_call: TRBJ2-6
d_call: -

cdr3_aa: CASSRDSLYQPQHF
cdr3_nt: TGTGCCAGCAGCCGGGACAGCTTATATCAGCCCCAGCATTTT
v_call: TRBV7-2
clone_size: -
cdr3_length: 14
j_call: TRBJ1-5
d_call: TRBD1

cdr3_aa: CASSHLGQLAGELFF
cdr3_nt: TGCGCCAGCAGCCATCTCGGACAGCTTGCCGGGGAGCTGTTTTTT
v_call: TRBV4-3
clone_size: few
cdr3_length: 15
j_call: TRBJ2-2
d_call: -

cdr3_aa: CASSSTLGGLATSTDTQYF
cdr3_nt: TGTGCCAGCAGCTCAACCCTGGGGGGACTAGCGACGTCCACAGATACGCAGTATTTT
v_call: TRBV11-1
clone_size: -
cdr3_length: 19
j_call: TRBJ2-3
d_call: TRBD2

cdr3_aa: CASSADSNTGELFF
cdr3_nt: TGTGCCAGCAGCGCGGATTCAAACACCGGGGAGCTGTTTTTT
v_call: TRBV9
clone_size: few
cdr3_length: 14
j_call: TRBJ2-2
d_call: -

cdr3_aa: CASSPRTSAGTDTQYF
cdr3_nt: TGTGCCAGCTCACCAAGGACTAGCGCCGGCACAGATACGCAGTATTTT
v_call: TRBV18
clone_size: -
cdr3_length: 16
j_call: TRBJ2-3
d_call: TRBD2

cdr3_aa: CASSPAQGRGANVLTF
cdr3_nt: TGCGCCAGCAGCCCAGCCCAGGGGAGAGGGGCCAACGTCCTGACTTTC
v_call: TRBV5-1
clone_size: -
cdr3_length: 16
j_call: TRBJ2-6
d_call: -

cdr3_aa: CASRLALSRIYEQYF
cdr3_nt: TGTGCCAGCCGCTTAGCGCTGTCACGGATTTACGAGCAGTACTTC
v_call: TRBV7-2
clone_size: -
cdr3_length: 15
j_call: TRBJ2-7
d_call: -

cdr3_aa: CASSTLRRSGVYGYTF
cdr3_nt: TGTGCCAGCAGCACCTTGCGGAGGTCGGGGGTCTATGGCTACACCTTC
v_call: TRBV5-5
clone_size: -
cdr3_length: 16
j_call: TRBJ1-2
d_call: -

cdr3_aa: CASKAGDGANVLTF
cdr3_nt: TGTGCCAGCAAGGCAGGTGACGGGGCCAACGTCCTGACTTTC
v_call: TRBV6-1
clone_size: -
cdr3_length: 14
j_call: TRBJ2-6
d_call: -

cdr3_aa: CASSVAAGGKETQYF
cdr3_nt: TGTGCCAGCAGCGTAGCGGCAGGGGGGAAAGAGACCCAGTACTTC
v_call: TRBV9
clone_size: few
cdr3_length: 15
j_call: TRBJ2-5
d_call: -

cdr3_aa: CAGSRVSNQPQHF
cdr3_nt: TGTGCCGGCTCCAGGGTTAGCAATCAGCCCCAGCATTTT
v_call: TRBV6-1
clone_size: few
cdr3_length: 13
j_call: TRBJ1-5
d_call: -

cdr3_aa: CASSRTGIYGYTF
cdr3_nt: TGTGCCAGCAGCAGAACAGGGATCTATGGCTACACCTTC
v_call: TRBV5-6
clone_size: -
cdr3_length: 13
j_call: TRBJ1-2
d_call: -

cdr3_aa: CASTQGTGRTEAFF
cdr3_nt: TGTGCCAGCACCCAAGGTACAGGGAGAACTGAAGCTTTCTTT
v_call: TRBV7-2
clone_size: -
cdr3_length: 14
j_call: TRBJ1-1
d_call: -

cdr3_aa: CASSATGADTQYF
cdr3_nt: TGCGCCAGCAGCGCGACAGGGGCAGATACGCAGTATTTT
v_call: TRBV5-1
clone_size: -
cdr3_length: 13
j_call: TRBJ2-3
d_call: TRBD1

cdr3_aa: CASSSKGTPPGNTIYF
cdr3_nt: TGTGCCAGCAGCTCAAAAGGAACGCCACCTGGAAACACCATATATTTT
v_call: TRBV12-3/TRBV12-4
clone_size: many
cdr3_length: 16
j_call: TRBJ1-3
d_call: -

cdr3_aa: CSASGRVRNEQFF
cdr3_nt: TGCAGTGCTAGCGGGAGGGTTAGGAATGAGCAGTTCTTC
v_call: TRBV20-1
clone_size: -
cdr3_length: 13
j_call: TRBJ2-1
d_call: TRBD2